This T cell receptor (beta chain) was profiled in a study of T cells in Graves' hyperthyroidism and ophthalmopathy. Study details: Peripheral blood collection took place at initial diagnosis, before any treatment. Study results and caveats: Blood held most thyroid clonotypes expanded above 0.001 frequency. Ophthalmopathy was identified by the model a median about 6 months ahead of onset.

Amplified TCR beta CDR3 regions derived from RNA transcripts. Using the HTBI primer set, a first-round RT-PCR was run on the TCR CDR3. TCRdb used MiXCR to reprocess the multiplex PCR reads, holding one entry per CDR3 protein. The sample holds approximately 700,000 distinct CDR3 sequences, roughly 15% seen once. This clonotype has only a few counts. The antigen remains unidentified. This CDR3 has 16 residues. With 4 bases clipped from V and 4 bases from J, the junction kept 9 bases outside the gene matches. Germline CDR1 is MDHEN and CDR2 is SYDVKM. The chain recombines TRBV28 with TRBJ2-4, with 8 bases identical to TRBD2. Sequences were obtained from blood. The sequence came from a man younger than 30 with Graves' hyperthyroidism. The DNA of the CDR3 is TGTGCCAGCAGTTCCGCCATCCGGGGGGGAAAAAACATTCAGTACTTC. The encoded protein is CASSSAIRGGKNIQYF.